These 31 T cell receptor beta chains were sequenced from one sample in a study of control samples from healthy donors and cancer patients (dated by TCRdb to the early 2020s). To prepare the library, the immunoSEQ multiplex PCR assay was applied. TCRdb provides this immuneACCESS table in a form limited to in-frame rearrangements. Some clones are lacking; in checked studies, under half of them reflect an unresolved V gene, and why the rest are absent is not known. The sample includes about 160,000 clones, with around nine tenths observed a single time. The top ten clones comprise around 12% of the sample. Sequences were obtained from blood. These receptors were taken from a man aged 25 to 40 in good health.

The chain carries TRBV2 and TRBJ2-3; 7 bases are a match to TRBD2. The V gene end was trimmed by 6 bases and the J gene end by 3 bases; junction bases not matched to a gene: 9. The CDR3 extends over 15 amino acids. Germline-derived CDR1 and CDR2 are SNHLY and FYNNEI. The CDR3 here is CASREHQGGTDTQYF. CDR3 DNA sequence: TGTGCCAGCAGGGAACACCAGGGAGGGACAGATACGCAGTATTTT. Full variable domain (outside the CDR3, taken from reference TRBV2 and TRBJ2-3): EPEVTQTPSHQVTQMGQEVILRCVPISNHLYFYWYRQILGQKVEFLVSFYNNEISEKSEIFDDQFSVERPDGSNFTLKIRSTKLEDSAMYFCASREHQGGTDTQYFGPGTRLTVL.

This clone has just a few counts. This sequence joins TRBV15 and TRBJ1-6, with D unclear. The CDR3 runs to 16 residues. Germline assignment: CDR1 LNHNV and CDR2 YYDKDF (reference sequence). Trimming left V 3 bases short and J 0 bases short, with 9 bases between. The CDR3 DNA reads as TGTGCCACCAGCAGGCAGGACTACTCCTATAATTCACCCCTCCACTTT. Translating it yields CATSRQDYSYNSPLHF.

The V and J genes are TRBV5-1 and TRBJ1-4; 8 bases are a match to TRBD1. Germline V CDR1 and CDR2: SGHRS, YFSETQ. The CDR3 has 16 residues. The J segment lost 1 base and the V segment lost 4 bases, leaving 6 bases of the junction unmatched. This CDR3 is CASSPYRGGTNEKLFF. The CDR3 DNA reads as TGCGCCAGCAGCCCCTACAGGGGGGGAACTAATGAAAAACTGTTTTTT.

The chain recombines TRBV6-1 with TRBJ2-3; no clear D. This CDR3 is built from 13 residues. V was trimmed by 8 bases and J by 1 base, leaving 10 bases between them. Per germline, CDR1 MNHNS and CDR2 SASEGT. The CDR3 nucleotides read TGTGCCAGCCTTCGGGTTCGCACAGATACGCAGTATTTT. Translated: CASLRVRTDTQYF.

The gene calls are TRBV7-3 and TRBJ2-2, with a possible D match to TRBD2 (6 bases). The CDR3 totals 15 residues. Germline CDR1 reads SGHTA; CDR2 reads FQGTGA. Trimming took off 3 bases at V and 5 bases at J, with 13 bases between the two ends. In DNA form, the CDR3 reads TGTGCCAGCAGCTTGGCGGGAAGAGGGACCGGGGAGCTGTTTTTT. It translates to CASSLAGRGTGELFF.

The V and J genes are TRBV3-1 (or the pseudogene TRBV3-2) and TRBJ1-1; D gene uncertain. Germline V lookup: CDR1 LGHDT, CDR2 YNNKEL (reference sequence). CDR3 length: 15 residues. V was clipped by 1 base and J by 1 base, with 10 bases between them. CDR3 in DNA: TGTGCCAGCAGCCAAGTGACCCTGAGGAACACTGAAGCTTTCTTT. The encoded protein is CASSQVTLRNTEAFF.

The CDR3 coding sequence is TGTGCCAGCAGCTCCGACAGGTCCAATCAGCCCCAGCATTTT. Its protein is CASSSDRSNQPQHF. The genes are TRBV28 and TRBJ1-5; a weak D match, TRBD1 (6 bases). CDR3 length: 14 amino acids. Trimming left V 6 bases short and J 3 bases short, with 12 bases between. Germline loops: CDR1 MDHEN, CDR2 SYDVKM.

The V and J genes are TRBV14 and TRBJ1-3, with D perhaps matching TRBD1 (5 bases). V was shortened by 1 base and J by 0 bases, with 16 bases between the two germline ends. The CDR3 length is 18 residues. Germline V lookup: CDR1 SGHDN, CDR2 FVKESK. The CDR3 region is CASSQGHTGPSSGNTIYF. The DNA of the CDR3 is TGTGCCAGCAGCCAAGGACACACGGGGCCCAGCTCTGGAAACACCATATATTTT.

About this clone: Other DNA sequences in the sample encode the same CDR3. The chain links TRBV14 to TRBJ2-5, with D hard to call. Germline V gene sequence: CDR1 SGHDN, CDR2 FVKESK. This CDR3 comprises 17 residues. The V end was cut by 0 bases, the J end by 4 bases, with 18 bases between. The CDR3 region has the DNA TGTGCCAGCAGCCAAGACCCTAGGAGCCGAGAGCCAGAGACCCAGTACTTC. It encodes CASSQDPRSREPETQYF.

This chain joins TRBV28 and TRBJ1-5; D gene unclear. The CDR3 is 15 amino acids. Germline V gene lookup returns CDR1 MDHEN and CDR2 SYDVKM. Deletions cut 5 bases from V and 3 bases from J, with 14 bases between. The CDR3 here is CASSIMDGINQPQHF. The CDR3 coding sequence is TGTGCCAGCAGTATAATGGACGGAATCAATCAGCCCCAGCATTTT.

The rearrangement uses TRBV29-1 and TRBJ1-5; D not certain. V was trimmed by 4 bases and J by 2 bases, leaving 6 bases between them. Germline V CDR1 and CDR2: SQVTM, ANQGSEA. This CDR3 has 12 amino acids. For the CDR3, the DNA is TGCAGCGTTGCCGAGGGCAATCAGCCCCAGCATTTT. Translating it yields CSVAEGNQPQHF.

This clone was detected once. The chain recombines TRBV5-1 with TRBJ1-1; 7 nucleotides align to TRBD1. This CDR3 comprises 14 residues. Germline trimming cut 0 bases from V and 11 bases from J; bases unmatched to any gene: 10. Germline lookup yields CDR1 SGHRS and CDR2 YFSETQ. The CDR3 coding sequence is TGCGCCAGCAGCTTGGGAGACTTAGACAGGGAGGCTTTCTTT. Its protein is CASSLGDLDREAFF. The whole variable domain, remainder taken from reference TRBV5-1 and TRBJ1-1, is KAGVTQTPRYLIKTRGQQVTLSCSPISGHRSVSWYQQTPGQGLQFLFEYFSETQRNKGNFPGRFSGRQFSNSRSEMNVSTLELGDSALYLCASSLGDLDREAFFGQGTRLTVV.

The chain uses TRBV5-1 and TRBJ2-7, with a possible D match to TRBD1 (5 bases). Germline V gives CDR1 SGHRS, CDR2 YFSETQ. The V end was cut by 0 bases, the J end by 0 bases, with 10 bases between. This CDR3 contains 15 residues. The CDR3 DNA is TGCGCCAGCAGCTTGGAAACAGGAAGCTCCTACGAGCAGTACTTC. Its protein is CASSLETGSSYEQYF.

The chain couples TRBV19 to TRBJ1-4; 7 nucleotides align to TRBD1. The junction had 6 bases not matched to a gene; V was cut back by 5 bases and J by 6 bases. The CDR3 extends over 14 amino acids. The germline gives CDR1 LNHDA, CDR2 SQIVND (reference sequence). This CDR3 is CASSLRQGYEKLFF. As DNA, the CDR3 is TGTGCCAGTAGTTTGCGACAGGGCTATGAAAAACTGTTTTTT.

The chain recombines TRBV28 with TRBJ2-1, with 9 bases matching TRBD2. This CDR3 region has 16 residues. V gave up 4 bases and J gave up 2 bases; unmatched junction bases: 6. The germline V gene has CDR1 MDHEN and CDR2 SYDVKM. CDR3 protein: CASSWAGGPTYNEQFF. The CDR3, as DNA: TGTGCCAGCAGTTGGGCGGGAGGGCCGACCTACAATGAGCAGTTCTTC.

The rearrangement links TRBV6-5 to TRBJ2-1; tentatively, D is TRBD2 (5 bases). Trimming pared 8 bases from V and 8 bases from J, leaving 10 bases between. Germline V gives CDR1 MNHEY, CDR2 SVGAGI. This CDR3 is built from 11 residues. In DNA, the CDR3 is TGTGCCAGCTCGGTGAGGGATGAGCAGTTCTTC. As protein: CASSVRDEQFF.

The genes are TRBV20-1 and TRBJ2-7, with D unresolved. Germline assignment: CDR1 DFQATT and CDR2 SNEGSKA (reference sequence). This CDR3 spans 13 amino acids. V was pared by 3 bases and J by 7 bases, with 16 bases between. CDR3 coding DNA: TGCAGTGCTAGTGGACGGACCTCTCGGGAGCAGTACTTC. Translated: CSASGRTSREQYF.

The V call is TRBV19, the J call TRBJ2-5; D gene ambiguous. This CDR3 spans 13 amino acids. Germline loops: CDR1 LNHDA, CDR2 SQIVND (reference sequence). The V end lost 4 bases, the J end lost 1 base, and 7 bases lay between the germline ends. CDR3 in DNA: TGTGCCAGTAGTAATTCGGGCCAAGAGACCCAGTACTTC. Its protein is CASSNSGQETQYF.

The gene calls are TRBV7-9 and TRBJ2-5; D gene ambiguous. This CDR3 spans 14 amino acids. V was shortened by 0 bases and J by 1 base, with 6 bases between the two germline ends. Germline V lookup: CDR1 SEHNR, CDR2 FQNEAQ (reference sequence). CDR3 residues: CASSLAVVQETQYF. CDR3 DNA: TGTGCCAGCAGCTTAGCCGTCGTCCAAGAGACCCAGTACTTC.

This chain links TRBV7-9 with TRBJ2-5, with D hard to call. The CDR3 length is 14 residues. The ends were cut back, 2 bases at V and 4 bases at J, with 11 bases in the middle. Per germline, CDR1 SEHNR and CDR2 FQNEAQ (reference sequence). The CDR3 sequence: CASSLIVESETQYF. The CDR3 coding sequence is TGTGCCAGCAGCTTAATCGTGGAATCAGAGACCCAGTACTTC.

The rearrangement joins TRBV5-1 to TRBJ1-1; 7 bases map to TRBD1. Per the germline V gene, CDR1 is SGHRS and CDR2 is YFSETQ. The CDR3 runs to 17 residues. With V trimmed by 3 bases and J by 3 bases, 14 bases remained unmatched. CDR3 sequence: CASSYEGATFGDTEAFF. Here the CDR3 DNA reads TGCGCCAGCAGCTATGAGGGGGCAACTTTCGGGGACACTGAAGCTTTCTTT.

The gene calls are TRBV18 and TRBJ2-7; 7 bases are shared with TRBD1. The CDR3 covers 14 residues. Germline CDR1 reads KGHSH; CDR2 reads LQKENI. J gave up 1 base and V 3 bases, and 3 bases lay outside the gene matches. The chain's CDR3 is CASSPQGQSYEQYF. Here the CDR3 DNA reads TGTGCCAGCTCACCCCAGGGACAGTCCTACGAGCAGTACTTC. The entire variable domain, with the rest obtained from reference TRBV18 and TRBJ2-7, is as follows: NAGVMQNPRHLVRRRGQEARLRCSPMKGHSHVYWYRQLPEEGLKFMVYLQKENIIDESGMPKERFSAEFPKEGPSILRIQQVVRGDSAAYFCASSPQGQSYEQYFGPGTRLTVT.

V usage is TRBV4-3 and J usage is TRBJ1-2; 9 bases align to TRBD1. CDR1 LGHNA and CDR2 YSLEER come from the germline V gene. This CDR3 region has 14 residues. V dropped 1 base and J dropped 5; count of bases not matched to a gene: 2. This chain's CDR3 is CASSQGQGGYGYTF. The CDR3 DNA reads TGCGCCAGCAGCCAAGGACAGGGGGGGTATGGCTACACCTTC.

V gene TRBV6-2 or TRBV6-3 combines with J gene TRBJ2-1; 10 bases agree with TRBD1. Trimming at V came to 5 bases and at J to 12 bases, leaving 4 bases not matched to a gene. In germline, CDR1 is MNHEY, CDR2 SVGEGT. This CDR3 has 12 residues. The CDR3 loop reads CASSRQGAWQFF. The CDR3, as DNA: TGTGCCAGCAGTCGACAGGGGGCGTGGCAGTTCTTC.

This clone was observed once. This chain links TRBV10-3 with TRBJ1-2, with 7 nucleotides matching TRBD1. CDR3 size: 12 residues. V was pared by 4 bases and J by 6 bases, with 2 bases of the junction left unmatched. Germline V gene sequence: CDR1 ENHRY, CDR2 SYGVKD. CDR3 sequence reads: CAISVGTDGYTF. The CDR3 DNA follows: TGTGCCATCAGTGTCGGGACAGATGGCTACACCTTC.

The CDR3 here is CAWGSVNEQYF. CDR3 nucleotides: TGTGCCTGGGGGTCAGTCAACGAGCAGTACTTC. This sequence joins TRBV30 and TRBJ2-7, with D hard to call. Germline-derived CDR1 and CDR2 are GTSNPN and SVGIG (reference sequence). V shed 5 bases and J shed 5 bases, with 10 bases lying between them. This CDR3 contains 11 residues.

This chain uses TRBV6-5 with TRBJ1-2; D gene ambiguous. The germline V gene has CDR1 MNHEY and CDR2 SVGAGI. The length of the CDR3 is 14 residues. V lost 7 bases to trimming and J lost 2 bases, with 14 bases between them. The CDR3 here is CASTLSRSNYGYTF. CDR3 coding DNA: TGTGCCAGCACCCTTTCGAGATCCAACTATGGCTACACCTTC.

The chain carries TRBV30 and TRBJ1-3; D ambiguous. Germline CDR1 reads GTSNPN; CDR2 reads SVGIG (reference sequence). CDR3 size: 14 residues. With 3 bases removed from V and 2 bases from J, the gap between germline ends came to 11 bases. CDR3 sequence (DNA): TGTGCCTGGAGCCCTGGGAGTACTGGAAACACCATATATTTT. Its protein product is CAWSPGSTGNTIYF.

V and J are TRBV5-1 and TRBJ2-1; 7 nucleotides agree with TRBD1. CDR3 length: 14 amino acids. V was clipped by 2 bases and J by 4 bases; unmatched bases: 3. Germline V gene sequence: CDR1 SGHRS, CDR2 YFSETQ. Here the CDR3 DNA reads TGCGCCAGCAGCTTACCGGGACAGTACAATGAGCAGTTCTTC. It translates to CASSLPGQYNEQFF.

This clone was seen more than once but under ten times. The J gene is TRBJ2-2, the V gene TRBV3-1 (or the pseudogene TRBV3-2), with a weak D call TRBD1 (5 bases). CDR3 length: 14 amino acids. With 3 bases removed from V and 8 bases from J, the gap between germline ends came to 13 bases. Germline V gene data show CDR1 as LGHDT and CDR2 as YNNKEL (reference sequence). For the CDR3, the DNA is TGTGCCAGCAGCCACAGACAGTTTAGGGGGGAGCTGTTTTTT. It encodes CASSHRQFRGELFF.

V and J are TRBV10-3 and TRBJ2-1; either TRBD1 or TRBD2 may supply D (5 bases each). V was pared by 8 bases and J by 0 bases, with 5 bases between. Germline loops: CDR1 ENHRY, CDR2 SYGVKD. CDR3 length: 12 residues. The CDR3 nucleotides are TGTGCCATCGGGGGCTCCTACAATGAGCAGTTCTTC. Translation: CAIGGSYNEQFF.